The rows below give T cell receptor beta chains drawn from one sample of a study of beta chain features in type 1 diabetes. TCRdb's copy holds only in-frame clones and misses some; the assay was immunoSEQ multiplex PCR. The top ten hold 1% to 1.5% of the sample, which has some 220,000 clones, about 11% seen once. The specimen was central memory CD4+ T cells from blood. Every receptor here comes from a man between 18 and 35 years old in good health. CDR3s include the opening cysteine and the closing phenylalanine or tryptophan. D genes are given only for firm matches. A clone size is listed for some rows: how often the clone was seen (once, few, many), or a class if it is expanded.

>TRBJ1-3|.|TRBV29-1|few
TGCAGCGTTGCATCCAGGGGTACTGGAAACACCATATATTTT
CSVASRGTGNTIYF
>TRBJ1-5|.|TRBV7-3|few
TGTGCCAGCAGCTACAGACACTCTCATAGCAATCAGCCCCAGCATTTT
CASSYRHSHSNQPQHF
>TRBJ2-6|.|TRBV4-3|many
TGCGCCAGCAGCCAAGCTCCCGAGGGTGGTGGGGCCAACGTCCTGACTTTC
CASSQAPEGGGANVLTF
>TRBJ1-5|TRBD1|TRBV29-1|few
TGCAGCGTTTTAACCGGGACAGGGAGAAATCAGCCCCAGCATTTT
CSVLTGTGRNQPQHF
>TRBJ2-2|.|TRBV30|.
TGTGCCTGGAGTGTACTTCCAGGGGAGCTGTTTTTT
CAWSVLPGELFF
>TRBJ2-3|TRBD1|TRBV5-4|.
TGTGCCAGCAGCTTGGAGGGGCAGGGGGCTGGAGATACGCAGTATTTT
CASSLEGQGAGDTQYF
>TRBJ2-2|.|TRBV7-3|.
TGTGCCAGCAGCCGAGACCCCGGGGAGCTGTTTTTT
CASSRDPGELFF
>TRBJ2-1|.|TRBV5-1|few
TGCGCCAGCAGCTTGGAAGGCCCGGGCTACAATGAGCAGTTCTTC
CASSLEGPGYNEQFF
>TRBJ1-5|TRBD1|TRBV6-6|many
TGTGCCAGCAGACCGACAGGGAGCAATCAGCCCCAGCATTTT
CASRPTGSNQPQHF
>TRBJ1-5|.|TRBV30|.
TGTGCCTGGAGTGGCGACATCCCCAATCAGCCCCAGCATTTT
CAWSGDIPNQPQHF
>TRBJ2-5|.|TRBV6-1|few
TGTGCCAGCACCGTTACACAGGGTTTGCAGACCCAGTACTTC
CASTVTQGLQTQYF
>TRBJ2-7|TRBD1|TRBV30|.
TGTGCCTTTGGACAGGACTACGAGCAGTACTTC
CAFGQDYEQYF
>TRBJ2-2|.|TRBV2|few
TGTGCCAGCAGCTCCTCCGGGGAGCTGTTTTTT
CASSSSGELFF
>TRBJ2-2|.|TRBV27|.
TGTGCCAGCAGTTTTCACGGGACACAAAACACCGGGGAGCTGTTTTTT
CASSFHGTQNTGELFF
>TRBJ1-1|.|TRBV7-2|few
TGTGCCAGCAGCTTCCATCCGGACGGGAACACTGAAGCTTTCTTT
CASSFHPDGNTEAFF
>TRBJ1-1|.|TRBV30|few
TGTGCCGGGGGGCGGGACACTGAAGCTTTCTTT
CAGGRDTEAFF
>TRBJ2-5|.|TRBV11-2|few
TGTGCCAGCAGCTTAAACAACGGGGAGACCCAGTACTTC
CASSLNNGETQYF
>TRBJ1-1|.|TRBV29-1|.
TGCAGCGGTCAAAACACTGAAGCTTTCTTT
CSGQNTEAFF
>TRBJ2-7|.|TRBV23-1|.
TGCGCCAGCAGTCAATCGTGGGAGTCGTACGAGCAGTACTTC
CASSQSWESYEQYF
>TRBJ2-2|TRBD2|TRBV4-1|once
TGCGCCAGCAGCCAACCCTTTAGCGGGAGACCGACCGGGGAGCTGTTTTTT
CASSQPFSGRPTGELFF
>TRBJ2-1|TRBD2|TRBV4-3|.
TGCGCCAGCAGCCAAGTCAGCGGGAGCGAGCAGTTCTTC
CASSQVSGSEQFF
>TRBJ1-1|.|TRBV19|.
TGTGCCAGTAGCCCCTCGAGGCCGAACACTGAAGCTTTCTTT
CASSPSRPNTEAFF
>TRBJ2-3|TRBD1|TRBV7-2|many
TGTGCCAGCACCTCAGGGGGTGCTAGCACAGATACGCAGTATTTT
CASTSGGASTDTQYF
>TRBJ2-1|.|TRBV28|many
TGTGCCACACACCAGGGACCCTCCTACAATGAGCAGTTCTTC
CATHQGPSYNEQFF
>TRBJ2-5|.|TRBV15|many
TGTGCCACCAGCAGAGATCACGGGTTCGGGGACGGAGAGACCCAGTACTTC
CATSRDHGFGDGETQYF
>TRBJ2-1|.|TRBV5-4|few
TGTGCCAGCAGCTTATCAAAGGTTACAAATGAGCAGTTCTTC
CASSLSKVTNEQFF
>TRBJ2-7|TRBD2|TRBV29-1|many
TGCAGCGTTGACCGGCTAGCGGGGGCCTACGAGCAGTACTTC
CSVDRLAGAYEQYF
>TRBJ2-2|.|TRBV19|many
TGTGCCAGTAGTAGTGTAGACAGTACCTACAGGGCCGGGGAGCTGTTTTTT
CASSSVDSTYRAGELFF
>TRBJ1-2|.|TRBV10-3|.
TGTGCCATCAGTGATTACGATGCTGGCTACACCTTC
CAISDYDAGYTF
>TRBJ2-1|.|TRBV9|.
TGTGCCAGCAGCGTAAGACGGGACAATGAGCAGTTCTTC
CASSVRRDNEQFF
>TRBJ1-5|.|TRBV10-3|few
TGTGCCATCAGTGGCGCTCCCAAGGGGGACAGCAATCAGCCCCAGCATTTT
CAISGAPKGDSNQPQHF
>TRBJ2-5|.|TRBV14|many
TGTGCCAGCAGCCAAGATCAGGAGACCCAGTACTTC
CASSQDQETQYF
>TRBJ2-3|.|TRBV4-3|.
TGCGCCAGCAGCCAAGATTACGCTGACACAGATACGCAGTATTTT
CASSQDYADTDTQYF
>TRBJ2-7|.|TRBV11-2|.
TGTGCCAGCAGCCGACTTTACGAGCAGTACTTC
CASSRLYEQYF
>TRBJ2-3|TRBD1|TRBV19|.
TGTGCCAGTAGTACTCCCGGGACAGGGGGCGCAGATACGCAGTATTTT
CASSTPGTGGADTQYF
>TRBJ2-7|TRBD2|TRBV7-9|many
TGTGCCAGCAGCTTTTGGGGGGGTCACGAGCAGTACTTC
CASSFWGGHEQYF
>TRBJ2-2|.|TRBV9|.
TGTGCCAGCAGCGTAGATCTGAACACCGGGGAGCTGTTTTTT
CASSVDLNTGELFF
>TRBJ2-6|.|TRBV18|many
TGTGCCAGCTCACCTTACAGATTCTCTGGGGCCAACGTCCTGACTTTC
CASSPYRFSGANVLTF
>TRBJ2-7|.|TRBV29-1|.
TGCAGCGTTAACCAGGGGTACGAGCAGTACTTC
CSVNQGYEQYF
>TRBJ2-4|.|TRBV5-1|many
TGCGCCAGCAGCTTGGGTGGCAGTGGCTCCGCCAAAAACATTCAGTACTTC
CASSLGGSGSAKNIQYF
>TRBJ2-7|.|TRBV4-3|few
TGCGCCAGCAGCCAAGCGGGGGCAGACGCCTACGAGCAGTACTTC
CASSQAGADAYEQYF
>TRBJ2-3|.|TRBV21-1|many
TGTGCCAGCAGCCGCGTTCCGGACAGGTCCAACACAGATACGCAGTATTTT
CASSRVPDRSNTDTQYF
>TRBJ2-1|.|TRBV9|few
TGTGCCAGCAGCGCAACGGGATTGGGGAATGAGCAGTTCTTC
CASSATGLGNEQFF
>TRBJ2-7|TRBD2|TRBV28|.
TGTGCCAGCAGTTTATTTAGGCAGCGGGATTCGTACGAGCAGTACTTC
CASSLFRQRDSYEQYF